This T cell receptor beta chain was observed in a study of T cells after yellow fever vaccination. The CDR3 length is 13 residues. Germline CDR1 reads SGHNT; CDR2 reads YENEEA. V shed 1 base and J shed 10 bases, with 11 bases lying between them. This clonotype was recorded a few times. Antigen: not known. The 5'RACE template-switching step produced TCR cDNA and added a universal primer site and UMIs. In TCRdb, the 5' RACE reads were re-called with MiXCR into one record per CDR3 protein. Among approximately 120,000 distinct CDR3 sequences listed, approximately 7% were seen once. Study-level findings and limits: A faster peak, day 5 versus 15, was reached by the weaker secondary response. Once the booster was given, most primary-vaccination clones reappeared, at roughly 96% for CD4 and 88% for CD8.

The V and J genes are TRBV11-3 and TRBJ2-1, with D hard to call. The TCR comes from a man aged 18 to 29 who received the YFV17D yellow fever vaccine. The input for sequencing was CD4+ T cells sorted from PBMCs, taken around 10 days after the first yellow fever vaccination. In DNA form, the CDR3 reads TGTGCCAGCAGCTTAGCACCGCAAAGGGAGCAGTTCTTC. Its protein product is CASSLAPQREQFF.